The 8 T cell receptor beta chains reported below all come from one sample, sequenced in a study of T-cell reconstitution after alpha-beta-depleted transplantation in children. Unique molecular identifiers were incorporated during preparation of the TCRbeta library. Using its own MiXCR run on the PCR reads, TCRdb lists one record per CDR3 protein. The repertoire holds 440,000 or so distinct CDR3 sequences, around 9.9% seen once, with 4.5% to 7% in the top ten. The sequences come from PBMCs from the stem cell graft donor, collected from the stem cell graft. The source is a human donor who donated a stem cell graft to a child with acute myeloid leukemia.

The table lists this clonotype with many counts. The chain has TRBV28 and TRBJ2-7, with D maybe TRBD1 (6 bases). Germline CDR1 is MDHEN and CDR2 is SYDVKM. The CDR3 length is 13 residues. V was trimmed by 8 bases and J by 5 bases, leaving 16 bases between them. CDR3 residues: CASGPQGRHEQYV. CDR3 coding DNA: TGTGCCAGCGGCCCACAGGGTCGACACGAGCAGTACGTC.

This rearrangement joins TRBV9 to TRBJ2-1, with D maybe TRBD2 (5 bases). Germline V CDR1 and CDR2: SGDLS, YYNGEE. Trimming removed 1 base at V and 4 bases at J, with 12 bases between. The CDR3 loop spans 15 amino acids. The CDR3 nucleotides are TGTGCCAGCAGCGTAAATTTTCGGGATTACAATGAGCAGTTCTTC. Amino acid sequence: CASSVNFRDYNEQFF.

This rearrangement joins TRBV5-1 to TRBJ2-5; 11 nucleotides agree with TRBD1. V lost 3 bases and J lost 2; bases outside the gene matches: 9. The length of the CDR3 is 17 residues. CDR1 is SGHRS, CDR2 YFSETQ, per germline. The CDR3 reads CASSSSPDRGHQETQYF. CDR3 bases: TGCGCCAGCAGCTCAAGTCCGGACAGGGGGCATCAAGAGACCCAGTACTTC.

There are a few counts of this clonotype. The chain couples TRBV5-1 to TRBJ2-1; D perhaps matches TRBD2 (5 bases). CDR3 size: 14 residues. The V end was cut by 0 bases, the J end by 6 bases, with 10 bases between. Germline V gene data show CDR1 as SGHRS and CDR2 as YFSETQ. DNA for the CDR3: TGCGCCAGCAGCTTGGCCCGGACTTCCAATGAGCAGTTCTTC. As protein: CASSLARTSNEQFF.

There are a few counts of this clonotype. The chain uses TRBV20-1 and TRBJ2-1; the D is unclear. The germline V gene has CDR1 DFQATT and CDR2 SNEGSKA (reference sequence). CDR3 size: 13 residues. Trimming took 6 bases from V and 6 from J, leaving 15 bases between them. CDR3 sequence: CSAGRSVRNEQFF. The CDR3 DNA reads as TGCAGTGCGGGCAGGTCTGTCCGCAATGAGCAGTTCTTC.

V and J are TRBV5-1 and TRBJ2-5; 7 bases are a match to TRBD1. Germline assignment: CDR1 SGHRS and CDR2 YFSETQ. The CDR3 has 15 amino acids. The junction had 9 bases not matched to a gene; V was cut back by 2 bases and J by 5 bases. Here the CDR3 reads CASSFGRGFDETQYF. In nucleotides, the CDR3 is TGCGCCAGCAGCTTCGGCAGGGGGTTCGATGAGACCCAGTACTTC.

In this sample, this clonotype turned up many times. The V gene is TRBV12-3 or TRBV12-4, the J gene TRBJ2-1, with 8 nucleotides matching TRBD2. CDR3 length: 15 residues. The J segment lost 4 bases and the V segment lost 5 bases, leaving 7 bases of the junction unmatched. CDR3 nucleotides: TGTGCCAGCAGTAGGAGCGGGAGAACGTACAATGAGCAGTTCTTC. Translated, it gives CASSRSGRTYNEQFF.

In its sample, this clonotype was seen many times. The chain joins TRBV5-6 to TRBJ1-6; tentatively, D is TRBD1 (5 bases). Trimming stripped 1 base from V and 5 bases from J, with 19 bases between. The germline V gene encodes CDR1 SGHDT and CDR2 YYEEEE. The CDR3 runs to 18 residues. The DNA for the CDR3 is TGTGCCAGCAGCTTGAAGGGGATTGGGAAGTGGGATAATTCACCCCTCCACTTT. As protein: CASSLKGIGKWDNSPLHF.